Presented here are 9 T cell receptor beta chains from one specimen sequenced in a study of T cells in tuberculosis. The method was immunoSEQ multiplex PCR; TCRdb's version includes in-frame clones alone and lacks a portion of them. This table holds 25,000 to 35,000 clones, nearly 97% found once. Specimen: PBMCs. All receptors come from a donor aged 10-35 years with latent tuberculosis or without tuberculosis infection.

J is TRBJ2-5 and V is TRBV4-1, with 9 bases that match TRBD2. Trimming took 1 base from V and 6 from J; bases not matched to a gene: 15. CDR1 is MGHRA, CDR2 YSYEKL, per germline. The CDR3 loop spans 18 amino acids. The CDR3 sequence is CASSQGAGGPYLRKTQYF. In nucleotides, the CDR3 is TGCGCCAGCAGCCAAGGGGCGGGGGGGCCTTACTTACGGAAGACCCAGTACTTC.

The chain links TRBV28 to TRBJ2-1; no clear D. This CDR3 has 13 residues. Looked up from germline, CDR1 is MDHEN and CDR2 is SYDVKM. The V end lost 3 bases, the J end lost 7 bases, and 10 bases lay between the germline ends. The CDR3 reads CASSLDRVNEQFF. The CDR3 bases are TGTGCCAGCAGTTTGGATCGGGTGAATGAGCAGTTCTTC.

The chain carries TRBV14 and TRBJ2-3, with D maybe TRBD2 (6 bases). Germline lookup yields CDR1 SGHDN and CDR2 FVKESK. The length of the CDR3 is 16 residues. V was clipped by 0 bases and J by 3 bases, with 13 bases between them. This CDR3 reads CASSQESGVRTDTQYF. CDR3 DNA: TGTGCCAGCAGCCAAGAATCGGGAGTCCGGACAGATACGCAGTATTTT.

The CDR3 is CASSVGRGYTGELFF. The CDR3 coding sequence is TGTGCCAGCAGCGTGGGCAGGGGGTATACCGGGGAGCTGTTTTTT. The chain recombines TRBV9 with TRBJ2-2; 7 bases are a match to TRBD1. The V segment lost 2 bases and the J segment 5 bases; nucleotides outside the gene matches: 6. CDR1 and CDR2 from the germline V gene are SGDLS and YYNGEE. The CDR3 totals 15 residues.

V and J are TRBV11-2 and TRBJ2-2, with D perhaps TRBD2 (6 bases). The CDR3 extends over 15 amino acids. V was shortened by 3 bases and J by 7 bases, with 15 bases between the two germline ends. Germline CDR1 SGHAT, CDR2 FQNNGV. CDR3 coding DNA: TGTGCCAGCAGCTTTAGTACTAGCCCGAACGGGGAGCTGTTTTTT. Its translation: CASSFSTSPNGELFF. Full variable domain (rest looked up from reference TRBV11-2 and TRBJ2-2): EAGVAQSPRYKIIEKRQSVAFWCNPISGHATLYWYQQILGQGPKLLIQFQNNGVVDDSQLPKDRFSAERLKGVDSTLKIQPAKLEDSAVYLCASSFSTSPNGELFFGEGSRLTVL.

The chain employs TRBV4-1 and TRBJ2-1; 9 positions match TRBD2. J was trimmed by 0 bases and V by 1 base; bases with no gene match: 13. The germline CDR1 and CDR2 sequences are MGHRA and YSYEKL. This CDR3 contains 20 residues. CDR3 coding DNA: TGCGCCAGCAGCCAAGTCCCCGAGGGGTTTAGCGGGAGCTCCTACAATGAGCAGTTCTTC. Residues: CASSQVPEGFSGSSYNEQFF.

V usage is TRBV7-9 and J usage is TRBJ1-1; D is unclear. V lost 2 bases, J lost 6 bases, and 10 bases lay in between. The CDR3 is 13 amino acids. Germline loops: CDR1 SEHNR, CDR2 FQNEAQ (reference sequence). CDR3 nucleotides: TGTGCCAGCAGCTTAAACGGGTACCCTGAAGCTTTCTTT. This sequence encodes CASSLNGYPEAFF.

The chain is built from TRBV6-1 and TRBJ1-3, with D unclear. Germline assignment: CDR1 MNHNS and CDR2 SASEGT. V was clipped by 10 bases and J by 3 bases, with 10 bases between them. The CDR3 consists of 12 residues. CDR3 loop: CATRDFGNTIYF. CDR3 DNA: TGTGCCACCCGGGATTTTGGAAACACCATATATTTT.

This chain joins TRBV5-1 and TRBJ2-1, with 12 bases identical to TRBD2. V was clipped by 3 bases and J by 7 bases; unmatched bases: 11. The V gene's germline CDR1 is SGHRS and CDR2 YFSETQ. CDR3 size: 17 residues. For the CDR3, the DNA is TGCGCCAGCAGCTCGGAGCTAGCGGGAGGGAATCGGAATGAGCAGTTCTTC. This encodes CASSSELAGGNRNEQFF. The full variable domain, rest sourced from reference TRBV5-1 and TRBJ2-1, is KAGVTQTPRYLIKTRGQQVTLSCSPISGHRSVSWYQQTPGQGLQFLFEYFSETQRNKGNFPGRFSGRQFSNSRSEMNVSTLELGDSALYLCASSSELAGGNRNEQFFGPGTRLTVL.